These T cell receptor beta chains were read from a single sample in a study of beta chain features in type 1 diabetes. Produced via immunoSEQ multiplex PCR; TCRdb's table is partial and in-frame only. This table holds roughly 260,000 clones, roughly 20% found once. Sequences were obtained from naive CD4+ T cells from blood. All receptors derive from a woman aged 40 to 50 with type 1 diabetes. The CDR3 runs from the conserved cysteine through the conserved F or W. D genes are given only for firm matches. Size tells how often a clone was seen (once, few, many) or the class of an expanded clone, and some rows leave it out.

J | size | D | V | length | CDR3 | DNA
TRBJ1-6 | . | . | TRBV9 | 15 | CASSVMGRGNSPLHF | TGTGCCAGCAGCGTAATGGGCAGGGGAAATTCACCCCTCCACTTT
TRBJ1-5 | . | TRBD1 | TRBV6-6 | 16 | CASSRQGSDSNQPQHF | TGTGCCAGCAGCCGACAGGGAAGCGATAGCAATCAGCCCCAGCATTTT
TRBJ1-1 | . | . | TRBV7-9 | 13 | CASSPQMNTEAFF | TGTGCCAGCAGCCCCCAGATGAACACTGAAGCTTTCTTT
TRBJ2-3 | . | . | TRBV4-3 | 16 | CASSQVGVPGADTQYF | TGCGCCAGCAGCCAAGTGGGAGTTCCAGGAGCGGATACGCAGTATTTT
TRBJ2-3 | . | TRBD1 | TRBV7-2 | 14 | CASSLVDRSDTQYF | TGTGCCAGCAGCTTAGTGGACAGGTCAGATACGCAGTATTTT
TRBJ2-3 | . | TRBD1 | TRBV7-2 | 14 | CASSHDRGPDTQYF | TGTGCCAGCAGCCACGACAGGGGGCCTGATACGCAGTATTTT
TRBJ2-7 | . | . | TRBV10-3 | 14 | CAISEQGSSYEQYF | TGTGCCATCAGTGAGCAGGGATCCTCCTACGAGCAGTACTTC
TRBJ1-4 | few | TRBD1 | TRBV7-9 | 14 | CASSTGQPDEKLFF | TGTGCCAGCAGTACGGGACAGCCGGACGAAAAACTGTTTTTT
TRBJ2-2 | . | TRBD1 | TRBV19 | 15 | CASSMTGANTGELFF | TGTGCCAGTAGTATGACAGGGGCCAACACCGGGGAGCTGTTTTTT
TRBJ1-4 | . | TRBD1 | TRBV7-9 | 14 | CASSLRQGDEKLFF | TGTGCCAGCAGCCTTAGACAGGGGGATGAAAAACTGTTTTTT
TRBJ2-3 | few | TRBD2 | TRBV30 | 17 | CAWRIKWTSGRPDTQYF | TGTGCCTGGAGAATTAAATGGACTAGCGGGAGGCCAGATACGCAGTATTTT
TRBJ1-5 | . | . | TRBV2 | 15 | CASSEEGLESQPQHF | TGTGCCAGCAGTGAAGAGGGACTGGAGAGTCAGCCCCAGCATTTT
TRBJ2-7 | . | . | TRBV5-1 | 15 | CASSSGEISSYEQYF | TGCGCCAGCAGCTCCGGAGAGATATCCTCCTACGAGCAGTACTTC
TRBJ2-1 | . | TRBD2 | TRBV7-3 | 18 | CASSLTGRSGRGNNEQFF | TGTGCCAGCAGCTTAACAGGCAGGAGCGGGAGGGGGAACAATGAGCAGTTCTTC
TRBJ2-1 | few | TRBD1 | TRBV7-9 | 13 | CASSRPDREEQFF | TGTGCCAGCAGCCGTCCCGACAGGGAGGAGCAGTTCTTC
TRBJ1-1 | . | TRBD1 | TRBV18 | 15 | CASSPTGEGSTEAFF | TGTGCCAGCTCACCCACAGGGGAAGGGAGCACTGAAGCTTTCTTT
TRBJ2-3 | . | TRBD2 | TRBV7-2 | 15 | CASSLGLAGGDTQYF | TGTGCCAGCAGCTTAGGACTAGCGGGAGGCGATACGCAGTATTTT
TRBJ2-7 | . | TRBD1 | TRBV2 | 15 | CASSMGQAILHEQYF | TGTGCCAGCAGTATGGGACAGGCAATCCTCCACGAGCAGTACTTC
TRBJ2-7 | few | TRBD1 | TRBV29-1 | 11 | CSVGTDYEQYF | TGCAGCGTGGGGACAGATTACGAGCAGTACTTC
TRBJ2-3 | . | . | TRBV7-2 | 12 | CASSLYTDTQYF | TGTGCCAGCAGCCTCTACACAGATACGCAGTATTTT
TRBJ2-5 | few | . | TRBV19 | 15 | CASSTREISGGTQYF | TGTGCCAGTAGTACTAGAGAGATCTCCGGGGGGACCCAGTACTTC
TRBJ1-4 | . | TRBD1 | TRBV15 | 15 | CATSRATGQNEKLFF | TGTGCCACCAGCAGAGCGACAGGGCAGAATGAAAAACTGTTTTTT
TRBJ2-5 | few | . | TRBV7-9 | 12 | CASSLGEETQYF | TGTGCCAGCAGCTTAGGGGAGGAGACCCAGTACTTC
TRBJ2-5 | . | TRBD2 | TRBV18 | 14 | CASSREGAGETQYF | TGTGCCAGCTCACGGGAGGGCGCCGGAGAGACCCAGTACTTC
TRBJ2-2 | . | . | TRBV15 | 13 | CATSREFTGELFF | TGTGCCACCAGCAGGGAGTTCACCGGGGAGCTGTTTTTT
TRBJ2-2 | . | TRBD1 | TRBV9 | 14 | CASSVETGTGELFF | TGTGCCAGCAGCGTAGAGACAGGGACCGGGGAGCTGTTTTTT
TRBJ1-1 | once | . | TRBV7-3 | 12 | CASGSLGGEAFF | TGTGCCAGCGGGTCTTTGGGAGGGGAAGCTTTCTTT
TRBJ2-3 | . | . | TRBV29-1 | 14 | CSVERRVSTDTQYF | TGCAGCGTAGAGCGACGGGTTAGCACAGATACGCAGTATTTT
TRBJ2-3 | . | . | TRBV29-1 | 14 | CSVGRMALEDTQYF | TGCAGCGTTGGTAGAATGGCCCTAGAAGATACGCAGTATTTT
TRBJ1-5 | . | . | TRBV5-1 | 15 | CASSPSPYGNQPQHF | TGCGCCAGCAGCCCATCGCCCTACGGTAATCAGCCCCAGCATTTT
TRBJ2-2 | few | TRBD2 | TRBV29-1 | 12 | CSVGGGTGELFF | TGCAGCGTTGGGGGGGGGACCGGGGAGCTGTTTTTT
TRBJ2-7 | few | TRBD2 | TRBV5-4 | 17 | CASSLGLAGSRTYEQYF | TGTGCCAGCAGCTTGGGACTAGCGGGAAGTAGGACCTACGAGCAGTACTTC
TRBJ2-1 | . | TRBD2 | TRBV14 | 17 | CASSQGLAGSSYNEQFF | TGTGCCAGCAGCCAAGGGCTAGCGGGGAGCTCCTACAATGAGCAGTTCTTC
TRBJ1-2 | . | . | TRBV25-1 | 14 | CASSDLRINYGYTF | TGTGCCAGCAGTGACTTGCGGATTAACTATGGCTACACCTTC
TRBJ2-5 | few | . | TRBV4-1 | 17 | CASSQTRSGWGKETQYF | TGCGCCAGCAGCCAAACCCGGTCCGGGTGGGGCAAAGAGACCCAGTACTTC
TRBJ2-1 | few | . | TRBV5-1 | 14 | CASSLGADYNEQFF | TGCGCCAGCAGCTTGGGAGCGGACTACAATGAGCAGTTCTTC
TRBJ2-2 | . | . | TRBV4-1 | 17 | CASSQDLEERDTGELFF | TGCGCCAGCAGCCAAGATTTAGAGGAGCGGGACACCGGGGAGCTGTTTTTT
TRBJ1-2 | . | . | TRBV5-4 | 13 | CASREQGAVGYTF | TGTGCCAGCAGGGAACAGGGAGCGGTTGGCTACACCTTC
TRBJ1-6 | few | . | TRBV9 | 12 | CASSAVNSPLHF | TGTGCCAGCAGCGCAGTAAATTCACCCCTCCACTTT
TRBJ1-2 | few | . | TRBV7-2 | 14 | CASSLPGTFYGYTF | TGTGCCAGCAGCCTTCCCGGGACTTTCTATGGCTACACCTTC
TRBJ2-1 | . | TRBD1 | TRBV9 | 15 | CASSTTGTGGNEQFF | TGTGCCAGCAGCACTACCGGGACAGGGGGCAATGAGCAGTTCTTC
TRBJ2-7 | few | . | TRBV6-5 | 14 | CASSYGYGDYEQYF | TGTGCCAGCAGTTATGGGTATGGAGACTACGAGCAGTACTTC
TRBJ2-7 | . | TRBD2 | TRBV5-1 | 15 | CASSLVAGASYEQYF | TGCGCCAGCAGCTTGGTTGCGGGAGCGTCCTACGAGCAGTACTTC
TRBJ2-5 | . | TRBD1 | TRBV6-5 | 15 | CASSLSGQVQETQYF | TGTGCCAGCAGCCTCTCTGGACAGGTTCAAGAGACCCAGTACTTC